One T cell receptor beta chain is described in this entry. The junction had 14 bases not matched to a gene; V was cut back by 8 bases and J by 15 bases. The CDR3 totals 14 residues. Looked up from germline, CDR1 is SNHLY and CDR2 is FYNNEI. The sample is drawn from a study of blood T cell repertoires in COVID-19. Only in-frame clones appear in the TCRdb table, and some are missing; sequencing was by immunoSEQ multiplex PCR. The sample shows roughly 100,000 clones, around 90% of them seen only once. Sequencing was performed on peripheral blood. This clonotype originated in a woman older than 75 in a cohort sampled during active COVID-19. V usage is TRBV2 and J usage is TRBJ2-1, with 12 positions matching TRBD2. CDR3 sequence: CASETWTSGAGGFF. The CDR3 region has the DNA TGTGCCAGCGAAACTTGGACTAGCGGGGCCGGGGGGTTCTTC.